What follows is one T cell receptor beta chain and its context. CDR3 length equals 14 residues. The V end lost 2 bases, the J end lost 6 bases, and 14 bases lay between the germline ends. Looked up from germline, CDR1 is MGHDK and CDR2 is SYGVNS. The data were obtained in a study of cytomegalovirus exposure and HLA in healthy donors. Sequencing was performed with immunoSEQ multiplex PCR; in TCRdb, only in-frame clones are kept and a portion is missing. This table has a few hundred thousand clones, around 91% appearing once. Sequenced input: PBMCs. This sequence originates from a woman in her 30s in good health and CMV-seronegative. The V gene is TRBV25-1, the J gene TRBJ2-7; no firm D call. Written as DNA, the CDR3 is TGTGCCAGCAGTGAACCCTTTAGTTGGGGCGAGCAGTACTTC. It translates to CASSEPFSWGEQYF.